These 7 T cell receptor beta chains were all obtained from the same sample, sequenced in a study of T cell responses to AZD1222 COVID-19 vaccine. Here immunoSEQ multiplex PCR was the method, and the copy in TCRdb shows in-frame clones only, minus some. The sample yields 150,000 to 200,000 clones, approximately 95% seen once. The sequencing here drew on peripheral blood, taken on day 0 of AZD1222 vaccination. Source of these receptors: an adult in good health.

The rearrangement joins TRBV12-5 to TRBJ2-5; D ambiguous. CDR1 LGHNT and CDR2 FRNRAP come from the germline V gene. The V gene lost 4 bases and the J gene lost 5 bases, with 5 bases spanning the gap. The CDR3 runs 11 residues. In DNA, the CDR3 is TGTGCTAGTGGTTCCAAGGAGACCCAGTACTTC. Its translation: CASGSKETQYF.

The genes are TRBV10-1 and TRBJ2-1; D possibly corresponds to TRBD2 (5 bases). CDR1 and CDR2 (germline): WNHNN, SYGVQD (reference sequence). V lost 6 bases and J lost 2, with 8 bases in between. This CDR3 region has 13 residues. CDR3 region: CASRSGPYNEQFF. DNA of the CDR3: TGCGCCAGCAGGAGCGGACCCTACAATGAGCAGTTCTTC.

This chain uses TRBV2 with TRBJ1-4, with TRBD1 identical over 9 bases. Looked up from germline, CDR1 is SNHLY and CDR2 is FYNNEI. The CDR3 consists of 15 residues. Trimming took 6 bases from V and 6 from J; bases not matched to a gene: 8. CDR3 residues: CASSQQGAKDEKLFF. CDR3 nucleotide sequence: TGTGCCAGCAGCCAACAGGGGGCTAAGGATGAAAAACTGTTTTTT.

This chain links TRBV29-1 with TRBJ1-6; D is unresolved. The germline V gene has CDR1 SQVTM and CDR2 ANQGSEA. CDR3 size: 11 residues. V was pared by 4 bases and J by 14 bases, with 12 bases between. The CDR3 DNA is TGCAGCGTTGCCCTCGGGTCGGCCCTCCACTTT. Its protein product is CSVALGSALHF.

The chain links TRBV6-6 to TRBJ1-6; unclear D gene. The CDR3 is made up of 17 amino acids. Germline V CDR1 and CDR2: MNHNY, SVGAGI (reference sequence). V lost 5 bases and J lost 3, with 17 bases in between. In nucleotides, the CDR3 is TGTGCCAGCAGTCTGAGGGCGGGGAAAGTCTATAATTCACCCCTCCACTTT. Residues: CASSLRAGKVYNSPLHF.

This chain joins TRBV2 and TRBJ1-1, with D unclear. From germline, CDR1 is SNHLY and CDR2 FYNNEI. The V end was cut by 3 bases, the J end by 5 bases, with 7 bases between. The CDR3 is 12 amino acids. The CDR3 sequence: CASSEMRTEAFF. CDR3 DNA sequence: TGTGCCAGCAGTGAGATGAGAACTGAAGCTTTCTTT.

This chain uses TRBV3-1 (or the pseudogene TRBV3-2) with TRBJ1-6; the match to TRBD1 covers 8 bases. Germline CDR1 is LGHDT and CDR2 is YNNKEL (reference sequence). This CDR3 comprises 15 residues. J gave up 9 bases and V 1 base, and 5 bases lay outside the gene matches. CDR3 residues: CASSQVGQGGSPLHF. DNA for the CDR3: TGTGCCAGCAGCCAAGTAGGACAGGGAGGTTCACCCCTCCACTTT.